This T cell receptor (beta chain) comes out of a study of cytomegalovirus exposure and HLA in healthy donors. Study results and limitations: Many donors carried some public TCRs, although rarity characterized most TCR sequences. According to a subsequent analysis, TCR clusters identified in the first cohort showed a tendency to co-occur across the approximately 120 validation repertoires. There were about 160 TCR beta chains listed as cytomegalovirus-associated.

The donors formed part of the approximately 120-subject validation cohort, distinct from the roughly 700-subject first cohort. Assay used: immunoSEQ multiplex PCR; TCRdb lists only in-frame clones, some missing. Of roughly 180,000 clones listed, approximately 86% are singletons. As to this clone: What it binds is unknown.

This sequence originates from a man aged 25-45 years in good health and CMV-seropositive. Sequencing was performed on PBMCs.

The CDR3 nucleotides are TGTGCCAGCAGCTTGGCGGGACAGGGATCTGGGGCCAACGTCCTGACTTTC. Translating it yields CASSLAGQGSGANVLTF. This sequence joins TRBV5-5 and TRBJ2-6; 9 nucleotides match TRBD1. The CDR3 sequence is 17 residues long. Per the germline V gene, CDR1 is SGHKS and CDR2 is YYEKEE (reference sequence). J was trimmed by 1 base and V by 0 bases; bases with no gene match: 2.